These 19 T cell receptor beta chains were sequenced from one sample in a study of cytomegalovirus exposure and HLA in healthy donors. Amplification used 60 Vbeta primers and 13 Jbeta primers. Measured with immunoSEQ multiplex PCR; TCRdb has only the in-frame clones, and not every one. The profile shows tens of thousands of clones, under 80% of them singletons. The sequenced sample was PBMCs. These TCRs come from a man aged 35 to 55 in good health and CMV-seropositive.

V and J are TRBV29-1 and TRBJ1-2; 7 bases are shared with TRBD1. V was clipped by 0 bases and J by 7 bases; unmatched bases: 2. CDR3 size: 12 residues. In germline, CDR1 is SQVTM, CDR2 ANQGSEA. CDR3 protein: CSVEEEGAGYTF. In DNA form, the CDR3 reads TGCAGCGTTGAAGAGGAGGGGGCTGGCTACACCTTC.

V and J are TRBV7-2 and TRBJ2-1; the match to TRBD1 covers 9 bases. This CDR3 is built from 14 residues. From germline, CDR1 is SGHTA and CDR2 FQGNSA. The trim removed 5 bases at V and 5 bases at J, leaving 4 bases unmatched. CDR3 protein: CASSPRTGDNEQFF. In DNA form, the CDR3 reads TGTGCCAGCAGCCCCAGGACAGGGGACAATGAGCAGTTCTTC. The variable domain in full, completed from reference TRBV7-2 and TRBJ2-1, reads GAGVSQSPSNKVTEKGKDVELRCDPISGHTALYWYRQSLGQGLEFLIYFQGNSAPDKSGLPSDRFSAERTGGSVSTLTIQRTQQEDSAVYLCASSPRTGDNEQFFGPGTRLTVL.

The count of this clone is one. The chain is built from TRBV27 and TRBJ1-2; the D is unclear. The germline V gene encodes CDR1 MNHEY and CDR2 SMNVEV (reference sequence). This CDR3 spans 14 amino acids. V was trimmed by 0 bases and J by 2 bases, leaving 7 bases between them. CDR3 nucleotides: TGTGCCAGCAGTTTATCGCCCAGGAACTATGGCTACACCTTC. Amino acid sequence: CASSLSPRNYGYTF.

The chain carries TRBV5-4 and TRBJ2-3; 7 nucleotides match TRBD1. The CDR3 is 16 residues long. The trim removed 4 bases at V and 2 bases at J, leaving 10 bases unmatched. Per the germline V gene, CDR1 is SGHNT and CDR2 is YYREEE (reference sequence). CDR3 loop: CASSRPGTEATDTQYF. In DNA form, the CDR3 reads TGTGCCAGCAGCCGTCCCGGGACAGAGGCCACAGATACGCAGTATTTT.

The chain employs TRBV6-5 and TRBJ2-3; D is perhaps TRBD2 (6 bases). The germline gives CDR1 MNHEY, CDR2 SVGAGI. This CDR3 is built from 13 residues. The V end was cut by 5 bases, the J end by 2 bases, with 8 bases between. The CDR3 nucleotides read TGTGCCAGCAGTCGGGGGACCACAGATACGCAGTATTTT. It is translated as CASSRGTTDTQYF.

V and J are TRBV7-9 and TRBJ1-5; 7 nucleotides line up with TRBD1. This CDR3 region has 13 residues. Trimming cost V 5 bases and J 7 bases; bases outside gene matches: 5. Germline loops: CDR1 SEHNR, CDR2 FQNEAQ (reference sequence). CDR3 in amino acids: CASSENRGQPQHF. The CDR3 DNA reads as TGTGCCAGCAGCGAAAACAGGGGACAGCCCCAGCATTTT. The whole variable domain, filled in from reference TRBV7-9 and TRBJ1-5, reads DTGVSQNPRHKITKRGQNVTFRCDPISEHNRLYWYRQTLGQGPEFLTYFQNEAQLEKSRLLSDRFSAERPKGSFSTLEIQRTEQGDSAMYLCASSENRGQPQHFGDGTRLSIL.

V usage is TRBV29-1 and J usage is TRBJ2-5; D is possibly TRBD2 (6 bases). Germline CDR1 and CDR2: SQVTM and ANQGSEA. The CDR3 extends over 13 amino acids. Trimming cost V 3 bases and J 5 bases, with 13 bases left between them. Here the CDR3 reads CSVDGVGGETQYF. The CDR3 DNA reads TGCAGCGTTGATGGTGTGGGGGGTGAGACCCAGTACTTC.

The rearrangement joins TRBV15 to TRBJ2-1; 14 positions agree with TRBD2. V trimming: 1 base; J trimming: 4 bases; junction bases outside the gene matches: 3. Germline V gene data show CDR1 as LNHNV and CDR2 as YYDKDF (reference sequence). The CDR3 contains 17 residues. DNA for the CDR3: TGTGCCACCAGCAGAGGACTAGCGGGGGGGTCGTACAATGAGCAGTTCTTC. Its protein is CATSRGLAGGSYNEQFF.

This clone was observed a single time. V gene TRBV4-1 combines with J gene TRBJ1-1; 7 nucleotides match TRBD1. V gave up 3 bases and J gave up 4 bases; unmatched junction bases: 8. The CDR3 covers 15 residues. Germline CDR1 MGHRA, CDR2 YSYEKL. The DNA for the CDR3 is TGCGCCAGCAGCCAGCCGGACAGGTTGAGCACTGAAGCTTTCTTT. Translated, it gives CASSQPDRLSTEAFF.

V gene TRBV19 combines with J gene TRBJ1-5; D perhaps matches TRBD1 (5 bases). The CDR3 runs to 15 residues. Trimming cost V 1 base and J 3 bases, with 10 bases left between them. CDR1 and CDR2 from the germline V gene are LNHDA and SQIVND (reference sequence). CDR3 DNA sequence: TGTGCCAGTAGTATAGCCCCGACAGACAATCAGCCCCAGCATTTT. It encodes CASSIAPTDNQPQHF.

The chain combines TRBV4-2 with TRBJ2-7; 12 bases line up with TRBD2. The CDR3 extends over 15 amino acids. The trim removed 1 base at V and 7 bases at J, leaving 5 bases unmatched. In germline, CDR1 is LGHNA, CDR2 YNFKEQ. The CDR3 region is CASSQGTSGEGEQYF. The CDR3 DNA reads TGTGCCAGCAGCCAAGGGACTAGCGGGGAGGGGGAGCAGTACTTC.

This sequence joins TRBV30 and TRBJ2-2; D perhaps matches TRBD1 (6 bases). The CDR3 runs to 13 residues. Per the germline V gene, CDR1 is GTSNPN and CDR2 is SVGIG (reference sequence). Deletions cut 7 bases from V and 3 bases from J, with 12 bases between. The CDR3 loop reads CAFTGLYTGELFF. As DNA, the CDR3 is TGTGCCTTTACAGGGCTCTACACCGGGGAGCTGTTTTTT.

CDR3 region: CASSLDPAGTSGVTYEQYF. CDR3 nucleotide sequence: TGTGCCAGCAGCTTGGACCCTGCCGGGACTAGCGGGGTTACTTACGAGCAGTACTTC. The V call is TRBV5-4, the J call TRBJ2-7, with 13 nucleotides matching TRBD2. Per the germline V gene, CDR1 is SGHNT and CDR2 is YYREEE (reference sequence). This CDR3 is 19 amino acids long. V shed 0 bases and J 4 bases; nucleotides not matched to a gene: 13. Filled out from reference TRBV5-4 and TRBJ2-7, the complete variable domain reads ETGVTQSPTHLIKTRGQQVTLRCSSQSGHNTVSWYQQALGQGPQFIFQYYREEENGRGNFPPRFSGLQFPNYSSELNVNALELDDSALYLCASSLDPAGTSGVTYEQYFGPGTRLTVT.

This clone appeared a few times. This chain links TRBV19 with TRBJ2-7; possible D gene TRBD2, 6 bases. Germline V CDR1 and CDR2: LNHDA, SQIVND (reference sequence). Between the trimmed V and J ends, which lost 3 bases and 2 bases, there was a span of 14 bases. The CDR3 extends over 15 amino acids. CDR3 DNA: TGTGCCAGTAGTATGGCCGGGAGTCGGACCTACGAGCAGTACTTC. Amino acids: CASSMAGSRTYEQYF. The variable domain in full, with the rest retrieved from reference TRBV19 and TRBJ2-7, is DGGITQSPKYLFRKEGQNVTLSCEQNLNHDAMYWYRQDPGQGLRLIYYSQIVNDFQKGDIAEGYSVSREKKESFPLTVTSAQKNPTAFYLCASSMAGSRTYEQYFGPGTRLTVT.

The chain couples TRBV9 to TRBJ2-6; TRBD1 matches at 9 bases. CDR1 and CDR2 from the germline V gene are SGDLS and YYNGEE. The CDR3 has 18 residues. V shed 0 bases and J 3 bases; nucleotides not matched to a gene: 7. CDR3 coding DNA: TGTGCCAGCAGCGTAGCTACACAGGGGGCGGGTGGGGCCAACGTCCTGACTTTC. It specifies CASSVATQGAGGANVLTF.

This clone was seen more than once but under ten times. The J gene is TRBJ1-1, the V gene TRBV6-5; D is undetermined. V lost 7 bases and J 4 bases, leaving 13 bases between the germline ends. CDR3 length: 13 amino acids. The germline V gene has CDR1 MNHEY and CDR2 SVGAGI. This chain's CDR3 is CASTEFEGTEAFF. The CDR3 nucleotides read TGTGCCAGCACCGAATTCGAGGGCACTGAAGCTTTCTTT.

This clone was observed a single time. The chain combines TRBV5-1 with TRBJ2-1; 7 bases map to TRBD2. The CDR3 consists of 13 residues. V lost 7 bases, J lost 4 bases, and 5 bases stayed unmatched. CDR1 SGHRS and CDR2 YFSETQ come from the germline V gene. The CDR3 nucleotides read TGCGCCAGCCGGGTTAGCGGGTACAATGAGCAGTTCTTC. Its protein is CASRVSGYNEQFF.

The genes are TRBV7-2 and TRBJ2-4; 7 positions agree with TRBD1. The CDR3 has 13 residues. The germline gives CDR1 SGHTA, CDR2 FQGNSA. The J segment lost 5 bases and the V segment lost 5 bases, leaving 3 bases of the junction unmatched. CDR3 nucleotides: TGTGCCAGCAGCCCCGGACAGGAAAACATTCAGTACTTC. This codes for CASSPGQENIQYF.

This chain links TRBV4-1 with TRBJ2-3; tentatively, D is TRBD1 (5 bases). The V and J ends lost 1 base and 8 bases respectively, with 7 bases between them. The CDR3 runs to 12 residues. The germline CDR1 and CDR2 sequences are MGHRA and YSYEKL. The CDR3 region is CASSQAQGTQYF. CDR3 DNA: TGCGCCAGCAGCCAAGCCCAGGGTACGCAGTATTTT.